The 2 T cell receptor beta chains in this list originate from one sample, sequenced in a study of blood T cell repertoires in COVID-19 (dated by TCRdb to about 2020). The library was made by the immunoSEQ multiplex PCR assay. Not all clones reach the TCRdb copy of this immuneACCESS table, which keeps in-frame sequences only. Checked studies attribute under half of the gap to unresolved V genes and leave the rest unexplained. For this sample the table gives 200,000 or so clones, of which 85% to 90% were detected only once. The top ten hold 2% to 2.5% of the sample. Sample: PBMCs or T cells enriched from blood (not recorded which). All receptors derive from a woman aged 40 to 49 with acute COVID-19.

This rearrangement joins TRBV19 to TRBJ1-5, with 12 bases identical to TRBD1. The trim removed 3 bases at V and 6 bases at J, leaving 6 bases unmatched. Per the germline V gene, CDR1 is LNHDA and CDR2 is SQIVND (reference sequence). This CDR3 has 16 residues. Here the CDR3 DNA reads TGTGCCAGTAGTATGAGGGACAGGGGGCTGGGTCAGCCCCAGCATTTT. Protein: CASSMRDRGLGQPQHF. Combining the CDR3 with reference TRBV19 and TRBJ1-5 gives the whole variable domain DGGITQSPKYLFRKEGQNVTLSCEQNLNHDAMYWYRQDPGQGLRLIYYSQIVNDFQKGDIAEGYSVSREKKESFPLTVTSAQKNPTAFYLCASSMRDRGLGQPQHFGDGTRLSIL.

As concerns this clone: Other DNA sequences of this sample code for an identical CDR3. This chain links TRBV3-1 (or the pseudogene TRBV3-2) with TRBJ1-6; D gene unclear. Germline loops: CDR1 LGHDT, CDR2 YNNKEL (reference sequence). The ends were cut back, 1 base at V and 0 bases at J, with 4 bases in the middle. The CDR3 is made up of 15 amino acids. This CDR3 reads CASSQGSSYNSPLHF. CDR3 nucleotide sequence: TGTGCCAGCAGCCAAGGGAGCTCCTATAATTCACCCCTCCACTTT.